Below, one TCR beta chain is given with its context. Its antigen is still unknown. The data derive from a study of cytomegalovirus exposure and HLA in healthy donors. Findings and limits, study-wide: Cytomegalovirus association was assigned to under 200 TCR beta chains. Three CMV-associated chains proved CMV antigen-specific in vitro.

Produced via immunoSEQ multiplex PCR; TCRdb's table is partial and in-frame only. Among about 330,000 clones listed, roughly 87% were seen once. Trimming cost V 0 bases and J 3 bases; bases outside gene matches: 1. CDR1 LNHNV and CDR2 YYDKDF come from the germline V gene (reference sequence). The CDR3 sequence is 14 residues long. The sample was PBMCs. This chain joins TRBV15 and TRBJ1-2; TRBD1 matches at 7 bases. The source is a woman in her 30s in good health and CMV-seropositive. The CDR3 bases are TGTGCCACCAGCAGAGATCAGGGGGACTATGGCTACACCTTC. As protein: CATSRDQGDYGYTF.